The 5 T cell receptor beta chains reported below all come from one sample, sequenced in a study of cytotoxic CD8 clonotypes in ibrutinib-treated CLL. Libraries were prepared by immunoSEQ multiplex PCR; TCRdb keeps only in-frame clonotypes and omits some of them. The sample shows a few hundred thousand clones, about three quarters of them seen only once. Sequenced material: PBMCs, taken after 24 months of ibrutinib treatment. Receptors originate from a human donor with chronic lymphocytic leukemia.

The chain carries TRBV25-1 and TRBJ2-1, with D possibly being TRBD1 or TRBD2 (6 bases each). Germline assignment: CDR1 MGHDK and CDR2 SYGVNS. V gave up 3 bases and J gave up 4 bases, with 13 bases separating them. This CDR3 contains 15 residues. The chain's CDR3 is CASSEGRGGYNEQFF. The DNA for the CDR3 is TGTGCCAGCAGTGAGGGGCGAGGGGGGTACAATGAGCAGTTCTTC. Using reference TRBV25-1 and TRBJ2-1 for the parts outside the CDR3, the full variable domain is EADIYQTPRYLVIGTGKKITLECSQTMGHDKMYWYQQDPGMELHLIHYSYGVNSTEKGDLSSESTVSRIRTEHFPLTLESARPSHTSQYLCASSEGRGGYNEQFFGPGTRLTVL.

The gene calls are TRBV10-2 and TRBJ2-3; D remains unclear. V lost 10 bases and J 3 bases, leaving 5 bases between the germline ends. Germline lookup yields CDR1 WSHSY and CDR2 SAAADI. The CDR3 consists of 10 residues. CDR3 DNA sequence: TGCGCCACCAATACAGATACGCAGTATTTT. It specifies CATNTDTQYF.

The gene calls are TRBV18 and TRBJ1-5; D is possibly TRBD1 (6 bases). Germline loops: CDR1 KGHSH, CDR2 LQKENI. CDR3 length: 14 amino acids. V was clipped by 4 bases and J by 6 bases, with 13 bases between them. The CDR3 DNA reads TGTGCCAGCTCACGACGACAGGTGTCTCAGCCCCAGCATTTT. Its translation: CASSRRQVSQPQHF.

Only a few counts were recorded for this clone. The CDR3 bases are TGTGCCAGCAGCTCCCCGTGGGGCGGAGTTTCAGATACGCAGTATTTT. It specifies CASSSPWGGVSDTQYF. The J gene is TRBJ2-3, the V gene TRBV11-2; TRBD1 is a possible D gene (5 bases). CDR3 length: 16 amino acids. Trimming took off 4 bases at V and 4 bases at J, with 18 bases between the two ends. CDR1 and CDR2 (germline): SGHAT, FQNNGV.

The rearrangement joins TRBV28 to TRBJ2-4; D unresolved. Deletions cut 6 bases from V and 8 bases from J, with 14 bases between. CDR1 MDHEN and CDR2 SYDVKM come from the germline V gene. CDR3 length: 13 amino acids. The CDR3 spells CASSQVDRDIQYF. The CDR3 DNA sequence: TGTGCCAGCAGCCAGGTGGATAGGGACATTCAGTACTTC.